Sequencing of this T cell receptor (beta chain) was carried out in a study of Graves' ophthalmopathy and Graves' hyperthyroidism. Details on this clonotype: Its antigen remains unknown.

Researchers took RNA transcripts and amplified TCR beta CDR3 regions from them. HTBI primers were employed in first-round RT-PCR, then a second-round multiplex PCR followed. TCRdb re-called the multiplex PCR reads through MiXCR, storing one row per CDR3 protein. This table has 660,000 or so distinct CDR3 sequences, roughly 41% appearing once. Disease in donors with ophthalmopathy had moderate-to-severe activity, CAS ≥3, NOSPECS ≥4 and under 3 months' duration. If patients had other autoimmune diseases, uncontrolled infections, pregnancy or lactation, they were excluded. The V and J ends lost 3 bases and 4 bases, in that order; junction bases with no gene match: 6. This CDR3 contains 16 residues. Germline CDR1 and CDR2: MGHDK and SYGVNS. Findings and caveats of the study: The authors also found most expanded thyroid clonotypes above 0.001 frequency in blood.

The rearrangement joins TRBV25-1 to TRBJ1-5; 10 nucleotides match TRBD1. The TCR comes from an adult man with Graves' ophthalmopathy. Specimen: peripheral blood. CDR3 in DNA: TGTGCCAGCAGTGAGGACAGGGGGGCGCATAATCAGCCCCAGCATTTT. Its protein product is CASSEDRGAHNQPQHF. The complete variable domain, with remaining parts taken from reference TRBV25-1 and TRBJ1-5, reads EADIYQTPRYLVIGTGKKITLECSQTMGHDKMYWYQQDPGMELHLIHYSYGVNSTEKGDLSSESTVSRIRTEHFPLTLESARPSHTSQYLCASSEDRGAHNQPQHFGDGTRLSIL.